Below, one T cell receptor beta chain is given with its context. This entry comes from a study of blood T cell repertoires in COVID-19. As for the study in general: The samples span acute and convalescent COVID-19 from the United States, Italy and Spain. T cells, B-cell-depleted T cells, or PBMCs supplied cDNA or gDNA.

Authors' methods: Amplification of reference gene primers provided the estimated nucleated cell counts. Using immunoSEQ multiplex PCR, the repertoire was profiled, and TCRdb retains in-frame clones only, with some absent. D and trimming come from the DNA, and the V and J calls and clone size come from that table. Of roughly 200,000 clones in the sample, 88% were seen once. The length of the CDR3 is 16 residues. Trimming removed 3 bases at V and 2 bases at J, with 16 bases between. CDR1 and CDR2 from the germline V gene are LGHNT and FRNRAP. This sequence originates from a man between 18 and 29 years old with active or convalescent COVID-19. The gene calls are TRBV12-5 and TRBJ2-5; no firm D call. Source material: peripheral blood. The CDR3 bases are TGTGCTAGTGGTTTTCGTAGCCTCAACAAACAAGAGACCCAGTACTTC. It encodes CASGFRSLNKQETQYF.